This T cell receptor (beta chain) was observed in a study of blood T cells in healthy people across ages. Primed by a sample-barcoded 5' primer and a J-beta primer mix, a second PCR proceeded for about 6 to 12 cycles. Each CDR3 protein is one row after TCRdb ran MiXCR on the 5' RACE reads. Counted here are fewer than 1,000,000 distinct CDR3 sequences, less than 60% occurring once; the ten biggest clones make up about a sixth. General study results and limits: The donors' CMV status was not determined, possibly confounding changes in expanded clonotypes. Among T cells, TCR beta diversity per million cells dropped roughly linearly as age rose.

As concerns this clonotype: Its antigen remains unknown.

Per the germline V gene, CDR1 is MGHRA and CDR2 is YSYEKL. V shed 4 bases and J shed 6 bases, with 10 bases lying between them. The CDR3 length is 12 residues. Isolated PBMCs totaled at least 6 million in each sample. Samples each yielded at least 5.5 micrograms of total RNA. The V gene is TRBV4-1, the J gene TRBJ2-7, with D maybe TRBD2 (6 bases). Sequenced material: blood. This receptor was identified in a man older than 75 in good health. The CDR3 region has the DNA TGCGCCAGCAGCCGGGACTGGGGCGAGCAGTACTTC. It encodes CASSRDWGEQYF.